The T cell receptor (beta chain) under discussion was sequenced for a study of T cells after somatic rescue of genetic block. Profiling relied on immunoSEQ multiplex PCR, and the TCRdb table lists in-frame clones only, not all of them. This table has under 150,000 clones, about 90% appearing once. The CDR3 runs 17 residues. The germline V gene has CDR1 SGDLS and CDR2 YYNGEE. Trimming took off 0 bases at V and 0 bases at J, with 15 bases between the two ends. This chain uses TRBV9 with TRBJ1-1, with a possible D match to TRBD1 (5 bases). Sequenced material: peripheral blood mononuclear cells (PBMCs). This clonotype was obtained from a woman in her late teens or twenties. CDR3 sequence reads: CASSVGVGTPVNTEAFF. CDR3 DNA sequence: TGTGCCAGCAGCGTAGGGGTGGGGACGCCGGTGAACACTGAAGCTTTCTTT. The full variable domain, rest sourced from reference TRBV9 and TRBJ1-1, is DSGVTQTPKHLITATGQRVTLRCSPRSGDLSVYWYQQSLDQGLQFLIQYYNGEERAKGNILERFSAQQFPDLHSELNLSSLELGDSALYFCASSVGVGTPVNTEAFFGQGTRLTVV.